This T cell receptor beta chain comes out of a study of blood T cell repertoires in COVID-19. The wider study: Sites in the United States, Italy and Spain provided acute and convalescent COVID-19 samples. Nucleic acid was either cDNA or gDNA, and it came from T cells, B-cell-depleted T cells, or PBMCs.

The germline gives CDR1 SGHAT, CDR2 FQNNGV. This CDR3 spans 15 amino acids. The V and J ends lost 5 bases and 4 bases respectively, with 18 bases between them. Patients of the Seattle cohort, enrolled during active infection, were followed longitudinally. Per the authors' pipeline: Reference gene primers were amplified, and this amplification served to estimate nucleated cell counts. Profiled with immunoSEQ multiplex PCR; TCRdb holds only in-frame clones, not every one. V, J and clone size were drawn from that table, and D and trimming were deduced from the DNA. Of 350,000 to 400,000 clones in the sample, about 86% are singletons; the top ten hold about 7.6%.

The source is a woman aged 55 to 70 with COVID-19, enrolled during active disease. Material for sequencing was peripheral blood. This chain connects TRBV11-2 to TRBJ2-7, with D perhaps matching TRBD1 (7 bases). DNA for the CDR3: TGTGCCAGCAGCGGCACGACAGGGAGGTTTTACGAGCAGTACTTC. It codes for CASSGTTGRFYEQYF.